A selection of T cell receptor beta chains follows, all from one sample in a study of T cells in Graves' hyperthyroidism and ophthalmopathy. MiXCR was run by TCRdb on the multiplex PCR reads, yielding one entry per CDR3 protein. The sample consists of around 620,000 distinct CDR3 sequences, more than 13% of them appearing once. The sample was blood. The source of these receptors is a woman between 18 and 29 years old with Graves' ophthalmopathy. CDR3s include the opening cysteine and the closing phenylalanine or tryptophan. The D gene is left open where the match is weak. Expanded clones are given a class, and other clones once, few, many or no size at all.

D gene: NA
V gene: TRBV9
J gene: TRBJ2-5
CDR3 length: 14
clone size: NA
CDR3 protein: CASIDRGFQETQYF
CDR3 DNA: TGTGCCAGCATCGATCGGGGATTCCAAGAGACCCAGTACTTC

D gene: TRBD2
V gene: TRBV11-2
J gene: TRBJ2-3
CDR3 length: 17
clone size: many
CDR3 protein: CASSMMGASGGADTQYF
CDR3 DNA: TGTGCCAGCAGCATGATGGGGGCTAGCGGGGGAGCAGATACGCAGTATTTT

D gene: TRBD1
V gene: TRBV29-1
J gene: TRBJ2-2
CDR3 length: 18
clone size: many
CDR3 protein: CSVAAYKGGTANTGELFF
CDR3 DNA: TGCAGCGTTGCAGCCTACAAGGGTGGGACAGCTAACACCGGGGAGCTGTTTTTT

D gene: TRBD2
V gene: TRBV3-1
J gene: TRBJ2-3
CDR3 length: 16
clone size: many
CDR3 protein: CASSHRASGPSDTQYF
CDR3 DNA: TGTGCCAGCAGCCATCGTGCTAGCGGGCCTTCTGATACGCAGTATTTT

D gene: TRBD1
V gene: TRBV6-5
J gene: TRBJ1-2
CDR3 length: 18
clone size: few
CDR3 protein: CASSYHGQGWRGGYGYTF
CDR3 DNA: TGTGCCAGCAGTTACCACGGACAGGGGTGGAGAGGAGGCTATGGCTACACCTTC

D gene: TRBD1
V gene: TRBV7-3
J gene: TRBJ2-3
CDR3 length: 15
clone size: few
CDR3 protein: CASSSGTGVGGTQYF
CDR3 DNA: TGTGCCAGCAGCTCCGGGACAGGGGTAGGAGGTACGCAGTATTTT

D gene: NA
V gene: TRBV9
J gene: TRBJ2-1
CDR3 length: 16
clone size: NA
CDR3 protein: CASSVGGDSSYNEQFF
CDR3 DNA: TGTGCCAGCAGCGTAGGAGGAGACTCTTCCTACAATGAGCAGTTCTTC

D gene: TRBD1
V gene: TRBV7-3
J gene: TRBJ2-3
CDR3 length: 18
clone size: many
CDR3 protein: CASSSKVGWGQGTDTQYF
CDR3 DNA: TGTGCCAGCAGCTCAAAGGTCGGGTGGGGACAGGGCACAGATACGCAGTATTTT

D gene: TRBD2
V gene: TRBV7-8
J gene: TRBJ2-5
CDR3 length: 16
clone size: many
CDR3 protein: CASSLGRLAGRETQYF
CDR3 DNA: TGTGCCAGCAGCTTAGGTCGGCTAGCGGGAAGGGAGACCCAGTACTTC

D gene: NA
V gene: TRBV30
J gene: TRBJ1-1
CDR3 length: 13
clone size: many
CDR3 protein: CAWSVKLNTEAFF
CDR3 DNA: TGTGCCTGGAGTGTAAAGTTAAACACTGAAGCTTTCTTT

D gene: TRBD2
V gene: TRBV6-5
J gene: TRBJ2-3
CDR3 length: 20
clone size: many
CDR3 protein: CASSYSIEGLAGVSQDTQYF
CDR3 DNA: TGTGCCAGCAGTTACTCGATTGAGGGACTAGCGGGAGTAAGTCAAGATACGCAGTATTTT

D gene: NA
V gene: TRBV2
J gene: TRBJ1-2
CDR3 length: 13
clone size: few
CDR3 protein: CASSYRVDYGYTF
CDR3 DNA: TGTGCCAGCAGTTACAGGGTCGACTATGGCTACACCTTC

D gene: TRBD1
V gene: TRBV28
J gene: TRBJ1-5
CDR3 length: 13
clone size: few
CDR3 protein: CASRRDRDQPQHF
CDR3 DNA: TGTGCCAGCAGACGGGACAGGGACCAGCCCCAGCATTTT

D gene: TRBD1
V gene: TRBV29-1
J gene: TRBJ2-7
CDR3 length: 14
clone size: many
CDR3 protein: CSVEGGQGPYEQYF
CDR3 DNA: TGCAGCGTTGAAGGGGGACAGGGCCCTTACGAGCAGTACTTC

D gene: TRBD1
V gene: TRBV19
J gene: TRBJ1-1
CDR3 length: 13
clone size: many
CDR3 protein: CASTSGGRTEAFF
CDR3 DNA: TGTGCCAGTACCTCAGGGGGTCGAACTGAAGCTTTCTTT

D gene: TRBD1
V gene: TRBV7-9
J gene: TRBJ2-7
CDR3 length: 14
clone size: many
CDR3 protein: CATLGQPSSYEQYF
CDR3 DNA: TGTGCCACCTTGGGACAGCCGAGCTCCTACGAGCAGTACTTC

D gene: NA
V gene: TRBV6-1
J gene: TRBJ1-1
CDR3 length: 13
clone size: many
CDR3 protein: CASSGVWIAEAFF
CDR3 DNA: TGTGCCAGCAGTGGGGTCTGGATCGCTGAAGCTTTCTTT

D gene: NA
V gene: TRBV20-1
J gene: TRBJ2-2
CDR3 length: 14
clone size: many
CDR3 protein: CSASRGANTGELFF
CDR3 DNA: TGCAGTGCTAGTCGAGGAGCGAACACCGGGGAGCTGTTTTTT

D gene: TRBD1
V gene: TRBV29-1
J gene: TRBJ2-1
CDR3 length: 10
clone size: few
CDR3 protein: CSAGQGEQFF
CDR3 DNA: TGCAGCGCCGGACAGGGTGAGCAGTTCTTC

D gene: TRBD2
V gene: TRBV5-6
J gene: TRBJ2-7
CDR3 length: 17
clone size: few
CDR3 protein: CASSLVLAGFLPYEQYF
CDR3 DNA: TGTGCCAGCAGCTTGGTGCTAGCGGGTTTTCTTCCCTACGAGCAGTACTTC

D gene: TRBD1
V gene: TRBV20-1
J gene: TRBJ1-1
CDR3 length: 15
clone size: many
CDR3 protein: CSALDRGLTETEAFF
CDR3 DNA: TGCAGTGCTCTCGACAGGGGGCTTACGGAAACTGAAGCTTTCTTT

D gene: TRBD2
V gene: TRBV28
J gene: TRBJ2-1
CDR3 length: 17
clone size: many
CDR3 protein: CASSLGFRGSLNNEQFF
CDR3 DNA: TGTGCCAGCAGTTTAGGGTTTCGCGGGAGTCTGAACAATGAGCAGTTCTTC

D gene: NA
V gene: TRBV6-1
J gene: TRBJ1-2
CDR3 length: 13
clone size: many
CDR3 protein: CARDDGGGYGYTF
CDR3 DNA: TGTGCCAGGGACGACGGGGGCGGCTATGGCTACACCTTC

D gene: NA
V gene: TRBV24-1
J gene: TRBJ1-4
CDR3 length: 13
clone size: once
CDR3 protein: CATSDLMGEKLFF
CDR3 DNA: TGTGCCACCAGTGATTTGATGGGCGAAAAACTGTTTTTT

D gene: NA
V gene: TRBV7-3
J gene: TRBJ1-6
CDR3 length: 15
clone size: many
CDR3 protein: CASSLGGRYNSPLHF
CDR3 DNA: TGTGCCAGCAGCTTAGGGGGCCGCTATAATTCACCCCTCCACTTT

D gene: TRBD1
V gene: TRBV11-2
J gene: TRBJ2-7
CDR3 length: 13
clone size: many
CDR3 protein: CASSLNRGYEQYF
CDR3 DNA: TGTGCCAGCAGCTTGAACAGGGGTTACGAGCAGTACTTC

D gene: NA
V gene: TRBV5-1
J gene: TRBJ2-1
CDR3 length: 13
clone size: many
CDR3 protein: CASSIRNYNEQFF
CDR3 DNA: TGCGCCAGCAGCATACGGAACTACAATGAGCAGTTCTTC

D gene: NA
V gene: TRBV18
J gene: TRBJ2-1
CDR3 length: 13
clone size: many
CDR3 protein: CASSPTPSNEQFF
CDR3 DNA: TGTGCCAGCTCACCAACCCCGTCCAATGAGCAGTTCTTC

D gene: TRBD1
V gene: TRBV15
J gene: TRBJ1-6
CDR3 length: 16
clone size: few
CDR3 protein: CATSRPDRGDNSPLHF
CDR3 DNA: TGTGCCACCAGCAGACCGGACAGGGGGGATAATTCACCCCTCCACTTT

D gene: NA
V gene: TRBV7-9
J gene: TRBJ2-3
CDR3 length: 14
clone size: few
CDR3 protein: CASSPGTITDTQYF
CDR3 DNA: TGTGCCAGCAGCCCTGGGACGATCACAGATACGCAGTATTTT

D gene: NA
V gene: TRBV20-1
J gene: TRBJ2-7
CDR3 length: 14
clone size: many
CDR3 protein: CSALRTDRRYEQYF
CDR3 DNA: TGCAGTGCCCTCCGTACCGACCGGAGGTACGAGCAGTACTTC

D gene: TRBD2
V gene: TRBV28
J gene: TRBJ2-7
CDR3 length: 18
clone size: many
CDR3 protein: CASTLLRTSGRLRGEQYF
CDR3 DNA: TGTGCCAGCACCCTTTTAAGGACTAGCGGGAGACTCCGGGGCGAGCAGTACTTC

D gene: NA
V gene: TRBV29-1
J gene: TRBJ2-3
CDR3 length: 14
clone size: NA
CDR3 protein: CSVGLRPNTDTQYF
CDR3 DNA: TGCAGCGTTGGTCTACGACCGAACACAGATACGCAGTATTTT

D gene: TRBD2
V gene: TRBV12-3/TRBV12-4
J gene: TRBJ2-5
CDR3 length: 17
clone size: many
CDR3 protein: CASSPGGLAGVDETQYF
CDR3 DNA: TGTGCCAGCAGCCCCGGGGGACTAGCGGGAGTAGATGAGACCCAGTACTTC

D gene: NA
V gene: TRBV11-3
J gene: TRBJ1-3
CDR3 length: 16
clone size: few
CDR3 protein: CASSPSGDQDGNTIYF
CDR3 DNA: TGTGCCAGCAGCCCGTCAGGGGATCAAGATGGAAACACCATATATTTT

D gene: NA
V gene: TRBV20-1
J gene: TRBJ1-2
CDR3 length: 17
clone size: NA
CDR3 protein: CSATKSGFNTWNYGYTF
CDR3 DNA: TGCAGTGCCACCAAATCGGGGTTCAACACCTGGAACTATGGCTACACCTTC

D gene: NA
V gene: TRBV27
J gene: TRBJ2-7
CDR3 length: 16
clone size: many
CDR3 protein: CASSLSFGTVTYEQYF
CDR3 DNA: TGTGCCAGCAGTTTATCATTCGGGACTGTTACCTACGAGCAGTACTTC

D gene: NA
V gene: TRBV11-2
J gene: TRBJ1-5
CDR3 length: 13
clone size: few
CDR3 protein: CASSLDLEQPQHF
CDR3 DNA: TGTGCCAGCAGCTTAGATCTAGAGCAGCCCCAGCATTTT

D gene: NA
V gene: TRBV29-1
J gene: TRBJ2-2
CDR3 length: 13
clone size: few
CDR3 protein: CSARSANTGELFF
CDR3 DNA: TGCAGCGCCAGAAGCGCGAACACCGGGGAGCTGTTTTTT

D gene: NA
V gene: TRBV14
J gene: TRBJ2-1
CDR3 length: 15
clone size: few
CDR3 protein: CASSHRIKPLNEQFF
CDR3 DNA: TGTGCCAGCAGCCATCGGATAAAGCCGCTTAATGAGCAGTTCTTC

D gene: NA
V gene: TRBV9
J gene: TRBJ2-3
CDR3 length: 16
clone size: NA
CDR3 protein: CASSVSGRLGADTQYF
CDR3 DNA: TGTGCCAGCAGCGTTAGTGGTCGGCTTGGCGCCGATACGCAGTATTTT

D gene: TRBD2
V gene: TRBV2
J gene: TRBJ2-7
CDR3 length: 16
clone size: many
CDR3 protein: CASRGLAYQSSYEQYF
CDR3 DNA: TGTGCCAGCAGGGGACTAGCGTACCAGAGCTCCTACGAGCAGTACTTC

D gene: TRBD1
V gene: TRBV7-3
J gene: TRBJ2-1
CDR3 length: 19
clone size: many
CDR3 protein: CASSKRGTATGRGANEQFF
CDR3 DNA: TGTGCCAGCAGCAAGAGAGGGACAGCTACAGGGAGAGGGGCCAATGAGCAGTTCTTC

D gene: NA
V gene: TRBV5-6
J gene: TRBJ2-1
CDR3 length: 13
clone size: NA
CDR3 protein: CASSLPIYNEQFF
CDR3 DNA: TGTGCCAGCAGCTTGCCAATATACAATGAGCAGTTCTTC

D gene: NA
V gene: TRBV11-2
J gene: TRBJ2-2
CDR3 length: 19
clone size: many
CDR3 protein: CASSLEPPGSWGDTGELFF
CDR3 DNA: TGTGCCAGCAGCTTAGAACCCCCAGGGAGCTGGGGTGACACCGGGGAGCTGTTTTTT

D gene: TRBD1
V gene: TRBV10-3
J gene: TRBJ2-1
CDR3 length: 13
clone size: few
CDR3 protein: CAVQGGAYNEQFF
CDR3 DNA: TGTGCCGTCCAAGGGGGCGCCTACAATGAGCAGTTCTTC

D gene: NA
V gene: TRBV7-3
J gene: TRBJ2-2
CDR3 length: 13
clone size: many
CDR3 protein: CASSLGGSGELFF
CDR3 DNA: TGTGCCAGCAGCTTAGGAGGGAGCGGGGAGCTGTTTTTT

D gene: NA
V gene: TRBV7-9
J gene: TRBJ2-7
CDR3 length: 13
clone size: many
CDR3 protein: CASVMGTSYEQYF
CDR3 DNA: TGTGCCAGCGTGATGGGCACCTCCTACGAGCAGTACTTC

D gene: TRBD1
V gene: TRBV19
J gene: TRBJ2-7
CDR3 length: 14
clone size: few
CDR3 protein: CASRQPGQGTEQYF
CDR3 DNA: TGTGCCAGTAGGCAACCGGGACAGGGGACCGAGCAGTACTTC

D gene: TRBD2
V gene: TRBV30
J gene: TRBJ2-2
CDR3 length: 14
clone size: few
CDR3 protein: CAWKGLAGTGELFF
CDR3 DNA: TGTGCCTGGAAAGGACTAGCGGGCACCGGGGAGCTGTTTTTT

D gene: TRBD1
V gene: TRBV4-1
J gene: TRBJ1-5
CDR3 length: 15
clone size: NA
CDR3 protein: CASSQDRTGGQPQHF
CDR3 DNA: TGCGCCAGCAGCCAAGATCGGACAGGGGGACAGCCCCAGCATTTT

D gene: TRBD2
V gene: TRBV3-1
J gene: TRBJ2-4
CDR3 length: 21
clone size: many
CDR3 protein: CASSQDLPGASGDLAKNIQYF
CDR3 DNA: TGTGCCAGCAGCCAAGACCTACCCGGGGCTAGCGGAGACCTAGCCAAAAACATTCAGTACTTC